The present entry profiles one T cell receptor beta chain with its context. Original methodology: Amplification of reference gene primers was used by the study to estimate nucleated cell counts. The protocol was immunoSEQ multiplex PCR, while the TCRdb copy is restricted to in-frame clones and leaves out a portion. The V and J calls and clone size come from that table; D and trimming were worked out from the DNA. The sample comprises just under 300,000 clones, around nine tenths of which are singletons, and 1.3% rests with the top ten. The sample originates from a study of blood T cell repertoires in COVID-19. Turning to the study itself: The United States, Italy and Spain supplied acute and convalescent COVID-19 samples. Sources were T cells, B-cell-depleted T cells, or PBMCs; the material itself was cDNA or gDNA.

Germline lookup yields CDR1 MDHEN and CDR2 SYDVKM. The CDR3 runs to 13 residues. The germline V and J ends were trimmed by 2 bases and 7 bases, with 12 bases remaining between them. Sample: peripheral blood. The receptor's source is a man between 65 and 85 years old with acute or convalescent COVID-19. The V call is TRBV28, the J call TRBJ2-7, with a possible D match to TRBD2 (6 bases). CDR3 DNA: TGTGCCAGCAGTTTACCCGGGAGAAGAGAGCAGTACTTC. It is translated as CASSLPGRREQYF.